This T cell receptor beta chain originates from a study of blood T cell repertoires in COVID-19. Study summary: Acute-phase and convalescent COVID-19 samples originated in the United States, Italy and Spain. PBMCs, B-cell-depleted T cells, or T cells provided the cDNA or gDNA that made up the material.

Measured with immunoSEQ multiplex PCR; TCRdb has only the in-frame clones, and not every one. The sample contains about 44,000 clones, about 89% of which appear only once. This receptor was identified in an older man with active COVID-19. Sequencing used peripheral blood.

The CDR3 reads CASSVGTGNTEAFF. CDR3 DNA: TGCGCCAGCAGTGTAGGGACAGGGAACACTGAAGCTTTCTTT. The chain joins TRBV10-1 to TRBJ1-1, with TRBD1 matching over 8 bases. V shed 4 bases and J 1 base; nucleotides not matched to a gene: 2. Germline V lookup: CDR1 WNHNN, CDR2 SYGVQD (reference sequence). The CDR3 extends over 14 amino acids.